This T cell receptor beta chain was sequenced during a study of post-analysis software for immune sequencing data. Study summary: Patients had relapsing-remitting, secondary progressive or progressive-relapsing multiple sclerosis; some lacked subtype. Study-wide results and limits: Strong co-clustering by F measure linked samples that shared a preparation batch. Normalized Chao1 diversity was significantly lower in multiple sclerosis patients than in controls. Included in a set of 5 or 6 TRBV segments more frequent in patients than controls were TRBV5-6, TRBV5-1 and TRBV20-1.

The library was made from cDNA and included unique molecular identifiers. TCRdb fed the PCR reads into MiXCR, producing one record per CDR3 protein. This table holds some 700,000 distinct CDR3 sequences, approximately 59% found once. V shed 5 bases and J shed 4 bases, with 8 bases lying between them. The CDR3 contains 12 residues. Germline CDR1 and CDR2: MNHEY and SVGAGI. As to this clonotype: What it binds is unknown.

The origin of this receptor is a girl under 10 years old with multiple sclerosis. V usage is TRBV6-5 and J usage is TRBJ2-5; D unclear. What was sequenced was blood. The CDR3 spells CASSGVGETQYF. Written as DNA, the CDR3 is TGTGCCAGCAGTGGGGTTGGAGAGACCCAGTACTTC.